The T cell receptor (beta chain) under discussion was sequenced for a study of Ad26.COV2.S vaccination and SARS-CoV-2 variants. Study details: Each vaccinee took Ad26.COV2.S intramuscularly, once or twice 56 days apart. Study-wide results and limits: A substantial breadth of spike-specific CD8+ and CD4+ T cell responses after vaccination has been reported.

CDR3 length: 15 amino acids. The germline V gene has CDR1 MDHEN and CDR2 SYDVKM. J gave up 5 bases and V 6 bases, and 7 bases lay outside the gene matches. Treatment: around 19 received Ad26.COV2.S at low or high dose, single or two shots; a few received placebo; per-sample allocation not given. Sampling happened 63 days after the first vaccine or placebo injection. Wuhan-strain spike was delivered by a replication-incompetent Ad26 vector. This clone has only a few counts. Its antigen is unknown. Assay: immunoSEQ multiplex PCR; the TCRdb copy retains only in-frame clones and omits some. Among about 400,000 clones listed, around 92% were seen once.

This TCR was sampled from a person aged 18 to 65 who received the Ad26.COV2.S COVID-19 vaccine or a placebo. The chain links TRBV28 to TRBJ2-3, with TRBD2 matching 11 bases. Sequenced here: peripheral blood, sampled in a trial of Ad26.COV2.S vaccine versus placebo. The chain's CDR3 is CASSKTSGDKDTQYF. In nucleotides, the CDR3 is TGTGCCAGCAGCAAGACTAGCGGGGATAAAGATACGCAGTATTTT.